This passage covers 28 T cell receptor beta chains from one sample sequenced in a study of a mutant IDH1 vaccine in newly diagnosed glioma (dated by TCRdb to about 2021). Per the publication, the time point label means: week 5, during vaccination. A 20-mer mutant IDH1 peptide at 300 micrograms in Montanide made up each vaccine dose, which was injected subcutaneously together with topical imiquimod. These TCRs are of unknown antigen specificity. The library was generated by the immunoSEQ multiplex PCR assay. TCRdb's version of the immuneACCESS table is confined to in-frame rearrangements and falls short of the full clone set. An unresolved V gene accounts for under half of the shortfall where checked; the remainder is of unknown origin. This sample gives around 58,000 clones in total; approximately 82% of them show up just once. 3% to 4% of the sample goes to the ten largest clones. The sample consisted of PBMCs, taken from a glioma patient whose treatment included an IDH1 peptide vaccine. These receptors were collected from a man younger than 40 with glioma.

The rearrangement links TRBV25-1 to TRBJ2-1; the match to TRBD2 covers 12 bases. V lost 4 bases, J lost 1 base, and 5 bases stayed unmatched. The CDR3 has 17 amino acids. Germline loops: CDR1 MGHDK, CDR2 SYGVNS. For the CDR3, the DNA is TGTGCCAGCAGTGGATCTAGCGGGGGGGCATCCTACAATGAGCAGTTCTTC. Translation gives CASSGSSGGASYNEQFF.

The chain is built from TRBV5-5 and TRBJ1-3; unclear D gene. The V end was cut by 0 bases, the J end by 0 bases, with 4 bases between. The CDR3 is 14 residues long. In germline, CDR1 is SGHKS, CDR2 YYEKEE (reference sequence). In DNA, the CDR3 is TGTGCCAGCAGCTTGGAAATCTCTGGAAACACCATATATTTT. As protein: CASSLEISGNTIYF.

V and J are TRBV6-5 and TRBJ1-1; D not certain. This CDR3 is built from 13 residues. The V end lost 5 bases, the J end lost 1 base, and 8 bases lay between the germline ends. The germline V gene has CDR1 MNHEY and CDR2 SVGAGI. The CDR3 sequence is CASSPQENTEAFF. CDR3 nucleotides: TGTGCCAGCAGTCCACAAGAGAACACTGAAGCTTTCTTT.

The gene calls are TRBV7-2 and TRBJ2-4, with D possibly TRBD2 on 5 matching bases. CDR1 and CDR2 from the germline V gene are SGHTA and FQGNSA. This CDR3 is built from 13 residues. V lost 8 bases, J lost 0 bases, and 8 bases lay in between. CDR3 DNA sequence: TGTGCCAGCTCGGGAACAGCCAAAAACATTCAGTACTTC. Translation: CASSGTAKNIQYF.

CDR3 region: CSVEGSGYSRGYEQYF. CDR3 bases: TGCAGCGTTGAAGGGTCAGGTTACTCGAGGGGCTACGAGCAGTACTTC. The rearrangement links TRBV29-1 to TRBJ2-7, with D tentatively TRBD1 or TRBD2 (5 bases each). This CDR3 comprises 16 residues. Trimming pared 1 base from V and 3 bases from J, leaving 19 bases between. The germline CDR1 and CDR2 sequences are SQVTM and ANQGSEA.

This sequence joins TRBV7-9 and TRBJ1-4, with 7 bases lining up with TRBD1. Per the germline V gene, CDR1 is SEHNR and CDR2 is FQNEAQ (reference sequence). Trimming cost V 8 bases and J 0 bases; bases outside gene matches: 6. The CDR3 loop spans 15 amino acids. CDR3 amino acids: CASLGTAATNEKLFF. The DNA of the CDR3 is TGTGCCAGCCTCGGGACAGCAGCAACTAATGAAAAACTGTTTTTT. The entire variable domain, with the rest obtained from reference TRBV7-9 and TRBJ1-4, is as follows: DTGVSQNPRHKITKRGQNVTFRCDPISEHNRLYWYRQTLGQGPEFLTYFQNEAQLEKSRLLSDRFSAERPKGSFSTLEIQRTEQGDSAMYLCASLGTAATNEKLFFGSGTQLSVL.

The chain joins TRBV7-6 to TRBJ2-1; D unclear. The V end lost 3 bases, the J end lost 12 bases, and 9 bases lay between the germline ends. CDR3 size: 11 residues. CDR1 and CDR2 from the germline V gene are SGHVS and FNYEAQ. The CDR3: CASSFSQVQFF. CDR3 in DNA: TGTGCCAGCAGCTTCAGCCAAGTGCAGTTCTTC.

This clone was seen once. The CDR3 reads CASSSPHRSGNTIYF. CDR3 bases: TGTGCCAGCAGTTCCCCCCACCGATCCGGAAACACCATATATTTT. This sequence joins TRBV6-5 and TRBJ1-3, with unresolved D. Germline CDR1 and CDR2: MNHEY and SVGAGI. With 4 bases removed from V and 4 bases from J, the gap between germline ends came to 14 bases. The CDR3 loop spans 15 amino acids.

The rearrangement uses TRBV25-1 and TRBJ1-2, with 8 positions matching TRBD1. This CDR3 is built from 15 residues. V dropped 3 bases and J dropped 4; count of bases not matched to a gene: 7. CDR1 and CDR2 (germline): MGHDK, SYGVNS. CDR3 DNA: TGTGCCAGCAGTGATCCGGGACAGGCCTTCTATGGCTACACCTTC. Translating it yields CASSDPGQAFYGYTF.

This chain links TRBV25-1 with TRBJ1-2; D might be TRBD1 (6 bases). V gave up 3 bases and J gave up 4 bases, with 15 bases separating them. CDR1 MGHDK and CDR2 SYGVNS come from the germline V gene. The length of the CDR3 is 15 residues. The CDR3 DNA reads TGTGCCAGCAGTGAGGCTAGACAGGACCTCTATGGCTACACCTTC. Its protein is CASSEARQDLYGYTF.

The V gene is TRBV2, the J gene TRBJ2-7; possible D gene TRBD2, 6 bases. V lost 9 bases and J lost 3, with 15 bases in between. The CDR3 spans 13 residues. Germline lookup yields CDR1 SNHLY and CDR2 FYNNEI. CDR3 loop: CARESGAVYEQYF. In DNA form, the CDR3 reads TGTGCCAGAGAATCGGGAGCCGTCTACGAGCAGTACTTC.

This clone was seen a single time. This sequence joins TRBV25-1 and TRBJ1-5; maybe TRBD1 (6 bases). Germline CDR1 MGHDK, CDR2 SYGVNS. V was pared by 4 bases and J by 7 bases, with 14 bases between. The CDR3 length is 14 residues. The CDR3: CASSASGDFQPQHF. DNA for the CDR3: TGTGCCAGCAGTGCCTCAGGGGATTTCCAGCCCCAGCATTTT. Variable domain in full (rest from reference TRBV25-1 and TRBJ1-5): EADIYQTPRYLVIGTGKKITLECSQTMGHDKMYWYQQDPGMELHLIHYSYGVNSTEKGDLSSESTVSRIRTEHFPLTLESARPSHTSQYLCASSASGDFQPQHFGDGTRLSIL.

Only a few counts were recorded for this clone. The V gene is TRBV7-9, the J gene TRBJ1-1, with 8 bases matching TRBD1. CDR1 and CDR2 from the germline V gene are SEHNR and FQNEAQ (reference sequence). V dropped 3 bases and J dropped 7; count of bases not matched to a gene: 10. This CDR3 comprises 15 residues. The DNA for the CDR3 is TGTGCCAGCAGCTTGGGACTGGACAGGGTAGGTGAAGCTTTCTTT. Translation gives CASSLGLDRVGEAFF. The full variable domain, in which reference TRBV7-9 and TRBJ1-1 provide the parts outside the CDR3, is DTGVSQNPRHKITKRGQNVTFRCDPISEHNRLYWYRQTLGQGPEFLTYFQNEAQLEKSRLLSDRFSAERPKGSFSTLEIQRTEQGDSAMYLCASSLGLDRVGEAFFGQGTRLTVV.

This clone was picked up one time. V usage is TRBV19 and J usage is TRBJ1-2, with TRBD1 matching 11 bases. The V and J ends lost 5 bases and 4 bases, in that order; junction bases with no gene match: 9. CDR1 LNHDA and CDR2 SQIVND come from the germline V gene (reference sequence). The CDR3 covers 16 residues. In DNA, the CDR3 is TGTGCCAGTAGTGGGACAGGGGGTGGTCATGGCTATGGCTACACCTTC. This sequence encodes CASSGTGGGHGYGYTF.

V and J are TRBV2 and TRBJ2-1; a weak D match, TRBD1 (5 bases). Looked up from germline, CDR1 is SNHLY and CDR2 is FYNNEI. The CDR3 consists of 15 residues. V was pared by 10 bases and J by 2 bases, with 18 bases between. Here the CDR3 reads CAIPWGRPPYNEQFF. Written as DNA, the CDR3 is TGTGCCATCCCATGGGGCAGACCACCCTACAATGAGCAGTTCTTC.

This chain links TRBV5-1 with TRBJ2-3; 8 nucleotides match TRBD1. J lost 14 bases, V lost 3 bases, and 5 bases had no gene match. The CDR3 is made up of 11 amino acids. Germline CDR1 SGHRS, CDR2 YFSETQ. DNA of the CDR3: TGCGCCAGCAGCTCCGGACAGGGAAGGTATTTT. Its translation: CASSSGQGRYF.

The chain joins TRBV25-1 to TRBJ2-7; 11 bases are a match to TRBD2. Germline lookup yields CDR1 MGHDK and CDR2 SYGVNS. The CDR3 is 14 amino acids. The J segment lost 2 bases and the V segment lost 8 bases, leaving 5 bases of the junction unmatched. CDR3 nucleotides: TGTGCCAGCGGAAGACTAGCGGGGACCTACGAGCAGTACTTC. It encodes CASGRLAGTYEQYF.

The genes are TRBV27 and TRBJ2-7; 9 bases are a match to TRBD2. CDR1 and CDR2 from the germline V gene are MNHEY and SMNVEV (reference sequence). CDR3 length equals 15 residues. V trimming: 6 bases; J trimming: 3 bases; junction bases outside the gene matches: 9. DNA of the CDR3: TGTGCCAGCAGCGCCGCGGGGGGGCGTCGCTACGAGCAGTACTTC. This gives the protein CASSAAGGRRYEQYF.

The J gene is TRBJ2-3, the V gene TRBV11-2; no definite D call. Germline CDR1 SGHAT, CDR2 FQNNGV. The CDR3 totals 14 residues. V lost 1 base to trimming and J lost 1 base, with 6 bases between them. CDR3 in amino acids: CASSLVAGTDTQYF. The CDR3 DNA reads as TGTGCCAGCAGCTTAGTCGCCGGCACAGATACGCAGTATTTT.

This clone was counted a few times. The chain has TRBV2 and TRBJ1-5; D might be TRBD1 (5 bases). The CDR3 spans 14 residues. Germline values: CDR1 SNHLY, CDR2 FYNNEI. V gave up 6 bases and J gave up 1 base, with 10 bases separating them. Here the CDR3 reads CASRMTESNQPQHF. CDR3 nucleotide sequence: TGTGCCAGCAGGATGACAGAGAGCAATCAGCCCCAGCATTTT.

The rearrangement uses TRBV5-5 and TRBJ2-1, with a possible D match to TRBD1 (5 bases). Per germline, CDR1 SGHKS and CDR2 YYEKEE (reference sequence). V lost 0 bases, J lost 9 bases, and 10 bases lay in between. CDR3 length: 13 residues. The CDR3 is CASSLAKGIEQFF. The DNA of the CDR3 is TGTGCCAGCAGCTTGGCCAAGGGGATTGAGCAGTTCTTC.

This sequence joins TRBV6-5 and TRBJ2-7, with 7 nucleotides matching TRBD2. This CDR3 has 12 residues. The V and J ends lost 0 bases and 9 bases, in that order; junction bases with no gene match: 2. In germline, CDR1 is MNHEY, CDR2 SVGAGI. As DNA, the CDR3 is TGTGCCAGCAGTTACTCTGGCGGGGGGCAGTACTTC. It codes for CASSYSGGGQYF.

This clone was seen once. The V and J genes are TRBV7-9 and TRBJ1-2, with D possibly TRBD1 on 5 matching bases. Trimming cost V 5 bases and J 4 bases, with 17 bases left between them. From germline, CDR1 is SEHNR and CDR2 FQNEAQ (reference sequence). The CDR3 sequence is 15 residues long. The CDR3 coding sequence is TGTGCCAGCAGCACGAGCGGGGGATATGGCTATGGCTACACCTTC. Protein sequence: CASSTSGGYGYGYTF.

The V gene is TRBV6-1, the J gene TRBJ2-3; 7 nucleotides line up with TRBD1. Germline-derived CDR1 and CDR2 are MNHNS and SASEGT. This CDR3 has 14 residues. J lost 4 bases, V lost 6 bases, and 7 bases had no gene match. CDR3 DNA sequence: TGTGCCAGCAGCCTACAGGGGCAACCAGATACGCAGTATTTT. It codes for CASSLQGQPDTQYF.

V usage is TRBV28 and J usage is TRBJ1-5; 7 bases agree with TRBD1. With V trimmed by 7 bases and J by 3 bases, 9 bases remained unmatched. From germline, CDR1 is MDHEN and CDR2 SYDVKM. CDR3 length equals 15 residues. CDR3 DNA: TGTGCCAGCAATTCAGGGGGAGTTATCAATCAGCCCCAGCATTTT. Protein: CASNSGGVINQPQHF.

This chain uses TRBV28 with TRBJ2-7; D is undetermined. The CDR3 contains 14 residues. V lost 5 bases, J lost 3 bases, and 14 bases lay in between. CDR1 and CDR2 from the germline V gene are MDHEN and SYDVKM. CDR3 bases: TGTGCCAGCAGTGAGACATCTCCCTTCTACGAGCAGTACTTC. It codes for CASSETSPFYEQYF.

V is TRBV14 and J is TRBJ1-1; perhaps TRBD1 as D (6 bases). This CDR3 region has 14 residues. V lost 1 base and J 3 bases, leaving 9 bases between the germline ends. The V gene's germline CDR1 is SGHDN and CDR2 FVKESK. The DNA for the CDR3 is TGTGCCAGCAGCCAAGGAACAGGGCACACTGAAGCTTTCTTT. Its protein product is CASSQGTGHTEAFF.

The V and J genes are TRBV5-5 and TRBJ2-7; unclear D gene. Germline CDR1 is SGHKS and CDR2 is YYEKEE (reference sequence). V shed 6 bases and J shed 3 bases, with 13 bases lying between them. The CDR3 has 13 amino acids. DNA for the CDR3: TGTGCCAGCACCCGATCCCCGAGCTACGAGCAGTACTTC. Translating it yields CASTRSPSYEQYF.